The T cell receptor (beta chain) under discussion was sequenced for a study of control samples from healthy donors and cancer patients. This table comes from immunoSEQ multiplex PCR, and its TCRdb copy is limited to in-frame clones, with some not included. The sample records about 54,000 clones, around 95% being singletons. Germline assignment: CDR1 SGHVS and CDR2 FQNEAQ. V was pared by 4 bases and J by 5 bases, with 6 bases between. The CDR3 runs to 11 residues. The sequencing sample was made of blood. The chain has TRBV7-8 and TRBJ2-7; no firm D call. The receptor's source is a woman younger than 45 in good health. The CDR3 region is CASSSKHEQYF. The CDR3 bases are TGTGCCAGCAGCTCAAAGCACGAGCAGTACTTC.